This TCR beta chain derives from a study of identical twins. Study-level results: Clonotypes of the beta chain that were abundant in cord blood carried fewer insertions (memory repertoires showed none).

Germline V gene sequence: CDR1 SQVTM, CDR2 ANQGSEA. Unmatched junction bases numbered 5, after V lost 3 bases and J lost 6 bases. This CDR3 spans 13 amino acids. This clonotype has only a few counts. The antigen remains undetermined. Template switching added a universal primer site, and cDNA bore unique molecular identifiers. TCRdb ran MiXCR on the 5' RACE reads and lists one entry per CDR3 protein. The sample records more than 350,000 distinct CDR3 sequences, around 9% being singletons. The sequence derives from a woman aged 45-65 years in good health. Sequencing used naive T cells sorted from blood. The chain is built from TRBV29-1 and TRBJ2-1; TRBD1 matches at 7 bases. The CDR3 reads CSVEGQTFNEQFF. As DNA, the CDR3 is TGCAGCGTTGAGGGACAGACCTTCAATGAGCAGTTCTTC.